The T cell receptor beta chain described here comes from a study of radiotherapy plus CTLA-4 blockade in lung cancer (dated 2018 in TCRdb). Regarding the research as a whole: Among the enrolled patients, about 19% had an objective response, and about 31% reached disease control. Results the study describes overall, beyond this receptor: The strongest predictors of response, as reported, were early dynamic changes in blood T cell clones along with a rise in serum interferon-beta after radiation. After treatment with radiotherapy and ipilimumab, TCR clones that originated in tumors expanded in peripheral blood.

CDR1 and CDR2 (GTSNPN, SVGIG) derive from the germline V gene (reference sequence). Reading from cysteine to phenylalanine, the CDR3 counts 14 amino acids. The DNA shown is the 42-base CDR3, in frame from base 1. Trimming leaves V shorter by 6 bases and J shorter by 9 bases, with the junction holding 11 bases beyond the gene matches. Notes on this clone: The antigen it binds to is not known. No quality values exist for individual bases; no much larger clone is one base distant.

The method behind the library was the immunoSEQ multiplex PCR assay. TCRdb re-hosts the immuneACCESS table, in-frame sequences only. Its copies lack some clones; in the studies checked, an unresolved V gene accounts for under half of them, and the cause for the rest is not known. In all, the sample holds about 51,000 clones, and 65% to 85% of those were seen once. Around 2.4% of the sample lies in the top ten. In this study, focal radiation therapy paired with CTLA-4 blockade (ipilimumab) was tested in patients who had chemo-refractory metastatic non-small-cell lung cancer. The TCR was taken from a human donor with non-small cell lung cancer whose response to radiotherapy plus ipilimumab could not be evaluated. The chain links TRBV30 with TRBJ2-1, with TRBD2 identical over 10 junction bases. Here the sequenced sample was peripheral blood, taken from a patient treated with radiotherapy plus ipilimumab. The DNA is as follows: TGTGCCTGCCCGGGACTAGCGTCGTACGGTGAGCAGTTCTTC. The translation is CACPGLASYGEQFF.